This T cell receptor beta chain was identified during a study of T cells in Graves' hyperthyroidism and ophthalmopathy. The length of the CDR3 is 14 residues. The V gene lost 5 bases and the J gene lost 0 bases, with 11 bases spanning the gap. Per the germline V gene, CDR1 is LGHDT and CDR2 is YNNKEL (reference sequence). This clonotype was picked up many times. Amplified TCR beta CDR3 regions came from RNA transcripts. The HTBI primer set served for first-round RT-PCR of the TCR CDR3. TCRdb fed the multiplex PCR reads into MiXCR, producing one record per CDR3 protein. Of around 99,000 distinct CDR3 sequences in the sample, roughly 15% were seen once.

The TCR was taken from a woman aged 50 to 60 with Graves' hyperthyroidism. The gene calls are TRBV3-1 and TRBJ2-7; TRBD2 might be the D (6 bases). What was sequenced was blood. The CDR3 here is CASSSWTNSYEQYF. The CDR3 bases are TGTGCCAGCAGCTCATGGACTAACTCCTACGAGCAGTACTTC.